This T cell receptor (beta chain) was sequenced in a study of blood T cell repertoires in COVID-19. The data were produced by immunoSEQ multiplex PCR, yet TCRdb's version contains in-frame clones alone and is incomplete. The repertoire holds some 300,000 clones, with around 89% as singletons. The V and J ends lost 1 base and 0 bases respectively, with 19 bases between them. This CDR3 has 20 amino acids. The V gene's germline CDR1 is MNHEY and CDR2 SMNVEV (reference sequence). This rearrangement joins TRBV27 to TRBJ1-6; D not certain. This TCR was recovered from a woman aged 30 to 39 who had recovered from COVID-19. The specimen was peripheral blood. The CDR3 protein is CASSLLHSRPGSSYNSPLHF. The CDR3 DNA follows: TGTGCCAGCAGTTTATTACACTCGCGACCAGGCAGCTCCTATAATTCACCCCTCCACTTT.